This T cell receptor (beta chain) originates from a study of cytomegalovirus exposure and HLA in healthy donors. Whole-study results and caveats: Excluded were some V segments that proved indistinguishable, including TRBV6-2 and TRBV6-3.

With respect to this clone: Its antigen is not identified.

CDR1 is KGHSH, CDR2 LQKENI, per germline. J lost 9 bases, V lost 6 bases, and 11 bases had no gene match. This CDR3 region has 17 residues. PCR used 60 Vbeta primers and 13 Jbeta primers. Here immunoSEQ multiplex PCR was the method, and the copy in TCRdb shows in-frame clones only, minus some. The listing contains 35,000 to 45,000 clones. The chain couples TRBV18 to TRBJ2-1; 16 bases are a match to TRBD2. This receptor was identified in a male donor in good health and CMV-seronegative. The specimen was PBMCs. The CDR3 region is CASSSKGLAGGQFEQFF. The DNA for the CDR3 is TGTGCCAGCTCTTCAAAGGGACTAGCGGGGGGGCAGTTTGAGCAGTTCTTC.